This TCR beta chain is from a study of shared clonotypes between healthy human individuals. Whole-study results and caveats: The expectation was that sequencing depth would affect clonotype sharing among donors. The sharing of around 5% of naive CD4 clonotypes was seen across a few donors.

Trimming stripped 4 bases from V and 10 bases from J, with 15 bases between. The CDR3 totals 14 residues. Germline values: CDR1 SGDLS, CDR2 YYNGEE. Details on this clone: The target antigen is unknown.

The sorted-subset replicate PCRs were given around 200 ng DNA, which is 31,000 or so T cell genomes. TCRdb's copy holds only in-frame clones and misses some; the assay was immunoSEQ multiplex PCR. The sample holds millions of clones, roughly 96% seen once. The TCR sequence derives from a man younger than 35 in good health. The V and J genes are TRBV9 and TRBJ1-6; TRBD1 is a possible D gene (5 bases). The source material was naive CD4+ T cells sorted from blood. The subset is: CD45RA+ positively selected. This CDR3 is CASSTWDRQSPLHF. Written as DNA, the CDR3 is TGTGCCAGCAGCACTTGGGACCGGCAGTCACCCCTCCACTTT.